Sequencing of this TCR beta chain was carried out in a study of blood T cell repertoires in COVID-19. On the study more broadly: Acute and convalescent COVID-19 specimens originated in the United States, Italy and Spain. The cDNA or gDNA used as material had been derived from T cells, B-cell-depleted T cells, or PBMCs.

Per germline, CDR1 LNHDA and CDR2 SQIVND (reference sequence). The CDR3 extends over 11 amino acids. Trimming took 9 bases from V and 5 from J, leaving 10 bases between them. As originally analysed: Estimated nucleated cell counts came from reference gene primer amplification. The data were produced by immunoSEQ multiplex PCR, yet TCRdb's version contains in-frame clones alone and is incomplete. V and J calls and clone size are copied from that table; D and trimming were computed from the DNA. The profile covers 220,000 or so clones, with more than 65% appearing a single time and 2% to 2.5% taken by the ten largest.

The sequencing sample was made of peripheral blood. The chain carries TRBV19 and TRBJ2-5, with D possibly TRBD1 on 6 matching bases. The sequence derives from an older woman with acute or convalescent COVID-19. The DNA for the CDR3 is TGTGCCAGCAGGGGCATGGAGACCCAGTACTTC. Translating gives CASRGMETQYF.